The subject of this entry is one T cell receptor beta chain. The sample belongs to a study of blood T cell repertoires in COVID-19. Losses at the gene ends were 6 bases for V and 7 bases for J; bases not matched to a gene: 13. There are 15 residues in the CDR3. Germline CDR1 is SNHLY and CDR2 is FYNNEI. TCRdb's table, derived via immunoSEQ multiplex PCR, lists solely in-frame clones and lacks some. The table has about 170,000 clones, approximately 92% seen once. The TCR originated in a woman between 50 and 59 years old with acute or convalescent COVID-19. The rearrangement uses TRBV2 and TRBJ1-2; 8 bases fit TRBD1. Sequencing input: peripheral blood. CDR3 in DNA: TGTGCCAGCAGAGCCCAGACGACAGGGGTGGGTGGCTACACCTTC. Translating gives CASRAQTTGVGGYTF.